These T cell receptor beta chains were read from a single sample in a study of identical twins. TCRdb redid the calling of the 5' RACE reads with MiXCR, one entry per CDR3 protein. The table shows around 530,000 distinct CDR3 sequences, with nearly 15% occurring only once. The same sample was also studied in work on yellow fever vaccine responses in identical twins.

Sequencing was carried out using CD4+ T cells sorted from blood. The receptors originated from a woman aged 18 to 35 in good health. Each CDR3 is given with its conserved first and last residue. D genes are given only for firm matches. Part of the rows lack a size; the others show once, few, many or a class for expanded clones.

TRBV5-1	.	TRBJ2-1	.	CASSLVSESYNEQFF	TGCGCCAGCAGCTTGGTTTCAGAATCCTACAATGAGCAGTTCTTC
TRBV20-1	few	TRBJ1-5	.	CSARDWVYSNQPQHF	TGCAGTGCTAGAGATTGGGTATATAGCAATCAGCCCCAGCATTTT
TRBV24-1	.	TRBJ2-1	.	CATSDPDGRNEQFF	TGTGCCACCAGTGACCCGGACGGGAGAAATGAGCAGTTCTTC
TRBV7-2	.	TRBJ2-1	TRBD2	CASSSLAGAPNEQFF	TGTGCCAGCAGCTCTCTAGCGGGAGCCCCCAATGAGCAGTTCTTC
TRBV4-1	many	TRBJ2-7	TRBD1	CASSQGVGQGGYEQYF	TGCGCCAGCAGCCAAGGCGTAGGACAGGGCGGCTACGAGCAGTACTTC
TRBV7-2	few	TRBJ2-2	.	CASSSQGVGGELFF	TGTGCCAGCAGCTCGCAGGGTGTCGGCGGGGAGCTGTTTTTT
TRBV18	.	TRBJ1-1	.	CASSRSGVNTEAFF	TGTGCCAGCTCACGGTCAGGGGTGAACACTGAAGCTTTCTTT
TRBV5-1	.	TRBJ2-5	.	CASSEGPRETQYF	TGCGCCAGCAGCGAGGGACCGCGCGAGACCCAGTACTTC
TRBV2	.	TRBJ1-5	.	CASRVRDLPDQPQHF	TGTGCCAGCAGAGTCCGGGACCTTCCGGATCAGCCCCAGCATTTT
TRBV6-5	.	TRBJ2-4	TRBD1	CASSYSDRGNIQYF	TGTGCCAGCAGTTACAGCGACAGGGGGAACATTCAGTACTTC
TRBV20-1	.	TRBJ2-1	TRBD2	CSASDAASGTHEQFF	TGCAGTGCTAGCGATGCGGCTAGCGGGACCCATGAGCAGTTCTTC
TRBV7-8	few	TRBJ2-3	.	CASSLGSIGVGVTDTQYF	TGTGCCAGCAGCTTAGGTTCTATTGGGGTAGGAGTTACAGATACGCAGTATTTT
TRBV7-2	.	TRBJ2-1	TRBD1	CASSLVGDRVFF	TGTGCCAGCAGCTTAGTAGGGGACAGGGTTTTCTTC
TRBV7-2	.	TRBJ1-5	.	CASSSRGGYSNQPQHF	TGTGCCAGCAGCTCCCGGGGGGGTTATAGCAATCAGCCCCAGCATTTT
TRBV7-2	few	TRBJ1-1	.	CASSLGATNTEAFF	TGTGCCAGCAGCTTAGGGGCCACAAACACTGAAGCTTTCTTT
TRBV29-1	few	TRBJ2-5	TRBD1	CSVNPQGAGETQYF	TGCAGCGTCAACCCGCAGGGGGCTGGGGAGACCCAGTACTTC
TRBV21-1	few	TRBJ1-5	.	CASSKIRGQSNQPQHF	TGTGCCAGCAGCAAAATTAGGGGGCAGTCCAATCAGCCCCAGCATTTT
TRBV28	once	TRBJ2-7	.	CASSSGGLDDTEQYF	TGTGCCAGCAGTTCAGGTGGGCTAGACGATACCGAGCAGTACTTC
TRBV20-1	.	TRBJ2-3	.	CSAPWEGADTQYF	TGCAGTGCCCCCTGGGAAGGGGCAGATACGCAGTATTTT
TRBV7-8	.	TRBJ2-1	.	CASSLRQGGNEQFF	TGTGCCAGCAGCTTACGGCAGGGGGGCAATGAGCAGTTCTTC
TRBV9	.	TRBJ2-1	TRBD2	CASSVELAGGRYNEQFF	TGTGCCAGCAGCGTAGAGCTAGCGGGAGGGCGGTACAATGAGCAGTTCTTC
TRBV20-1	once	TRBJ2-1	TRBD2	CSARFGGAFYNEQFF	TGCAGTGCTAGGTTCGGGGGGGCCTTTTACAATGAGCAGTTCTTC
TRBV24-1	few	TRBJ2-1	TRBD2	CATSETGLETYNEQFF	TGTGCCACCAGTGAGACGGGACTAGAGACCTACAATGAGCAGTTCTTC
TRBV5-1	.	TRBJ2-5	.	CASSLVVGEGETQYF	TGCGCCAGCAGCTTGGTAGTGGGAGAGGGAGAGACCCAGTACTTC
TRBV6-6	few	TRBJ2-1	.	CASSYSQRVEQFF	TGTGCCAGCAGTTACAGCCAGCGGGTTGAGCAGTTCTTC
TRBV3-1	.	TRBJ2-1	TRBD2	CASSQDLGGLGNNEQFF	TGTGCCAGCAGCCAAGACTTAGGTGGACTAGGAAACAATGAGCAGTTCTTC
TRBV11-2	.	TRBJ2-1	.	CASSLRGRGGLTYNEQFF	TGTGCCAGCAGCTTGAGGGGGAGAGGGGGTCTTACCTACAATGAGCAGTTCTTC
TRBV5-1	.	TRBJ2-5	.	CASSFGAEVQETQYF	TGCGCCAGCAGCTTCGGGGCGGAGGTCCAAGAGACCCAGTACTTC